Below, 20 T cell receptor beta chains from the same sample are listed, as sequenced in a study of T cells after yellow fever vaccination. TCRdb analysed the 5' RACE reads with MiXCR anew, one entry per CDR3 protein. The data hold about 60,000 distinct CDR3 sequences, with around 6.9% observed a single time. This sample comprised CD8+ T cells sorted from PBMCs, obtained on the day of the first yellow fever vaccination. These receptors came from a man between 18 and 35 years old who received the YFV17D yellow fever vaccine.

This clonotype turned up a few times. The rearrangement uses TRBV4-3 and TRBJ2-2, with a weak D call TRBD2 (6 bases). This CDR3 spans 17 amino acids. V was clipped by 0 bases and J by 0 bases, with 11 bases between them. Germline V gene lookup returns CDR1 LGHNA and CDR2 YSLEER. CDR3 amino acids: CASSQDQAGTNTGELFF. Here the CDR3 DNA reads TGCGCCAGCAGCCAAGATCAAGCGGGCACGAACACCGGGGAGCTGTTTTTT.

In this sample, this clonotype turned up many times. The CDR3: CASRANTIYNSPLHF. The CDR3 region has the DNA TGCGCCAGCAGGGCTAACACGATCTATAATTCACCCCTCCACTTT. The V and J genes are TRBV10-2 and TRBJ1-6; no reliable D call. Germline V gene lookup returns CDR1 WSHSY and CDR2 SAAADI. The CDR3 runs to 15 residues. V was pared by 6 bases and J by 3 bases, with 12 bases between.

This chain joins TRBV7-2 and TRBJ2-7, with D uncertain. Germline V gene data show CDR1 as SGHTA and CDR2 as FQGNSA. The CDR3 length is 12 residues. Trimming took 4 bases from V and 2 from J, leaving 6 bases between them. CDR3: CASSSDPYEQYF. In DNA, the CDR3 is TGTGCCAGCAGCTCCGATCCCTACGAGCAGTACTTC.

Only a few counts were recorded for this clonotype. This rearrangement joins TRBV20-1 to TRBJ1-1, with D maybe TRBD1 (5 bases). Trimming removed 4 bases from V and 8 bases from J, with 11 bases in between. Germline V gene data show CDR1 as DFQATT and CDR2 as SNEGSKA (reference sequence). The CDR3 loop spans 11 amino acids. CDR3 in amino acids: CSAITTGEAFF. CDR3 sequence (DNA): TGCAGTGCTATAACAACAGGAGAAGCTTTCTTT.

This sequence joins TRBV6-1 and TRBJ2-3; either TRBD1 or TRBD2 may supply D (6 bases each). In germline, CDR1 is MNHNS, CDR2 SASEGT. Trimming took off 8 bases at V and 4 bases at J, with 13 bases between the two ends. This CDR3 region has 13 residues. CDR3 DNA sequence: TGTGCCAGCGGGGGGCTAGGCGCAGATACGCAGTATTTT. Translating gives CASGGLGADTQYF.

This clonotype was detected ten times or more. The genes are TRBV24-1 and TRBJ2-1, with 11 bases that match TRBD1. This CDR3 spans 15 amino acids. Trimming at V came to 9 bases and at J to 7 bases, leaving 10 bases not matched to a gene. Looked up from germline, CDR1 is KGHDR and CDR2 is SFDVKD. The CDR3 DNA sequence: TGTGCCACCGGGAGGCTCGGGACAGGGGGTAATGAGCAGTTCTTC. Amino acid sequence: CATGRLGTGGNEQFF.

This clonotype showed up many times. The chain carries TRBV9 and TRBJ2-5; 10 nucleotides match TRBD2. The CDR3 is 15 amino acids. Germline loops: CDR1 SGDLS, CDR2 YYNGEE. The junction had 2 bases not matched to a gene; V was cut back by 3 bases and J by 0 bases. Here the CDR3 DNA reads TGTGCCAGCAGCGCTAGCGGGAGATACCAAGAGACCCAGTACTTC. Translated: CASSASGRYQETQYF.

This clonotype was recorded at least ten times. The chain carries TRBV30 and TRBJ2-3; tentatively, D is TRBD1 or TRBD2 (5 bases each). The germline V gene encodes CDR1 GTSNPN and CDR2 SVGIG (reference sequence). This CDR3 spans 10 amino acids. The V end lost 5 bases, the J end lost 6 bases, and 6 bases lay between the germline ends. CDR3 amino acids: CAWEGDTQYF. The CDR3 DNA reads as TGTGCCTGGGAGGGGGATACGCAGTATTTT.

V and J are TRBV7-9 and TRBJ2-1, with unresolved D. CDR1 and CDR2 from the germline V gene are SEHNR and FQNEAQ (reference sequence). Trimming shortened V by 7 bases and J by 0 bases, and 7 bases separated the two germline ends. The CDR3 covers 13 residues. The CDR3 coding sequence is TGTGCCAGCACCCCAGACTCCTACAATGAGCAGTTCTTC. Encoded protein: CASTPDSYNEQFF.

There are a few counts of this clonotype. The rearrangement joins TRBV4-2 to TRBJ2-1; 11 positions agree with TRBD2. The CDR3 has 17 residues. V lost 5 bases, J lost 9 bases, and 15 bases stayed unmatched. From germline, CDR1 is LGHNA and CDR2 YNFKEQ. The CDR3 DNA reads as TGTGCCAGCAGCGCTTCCTTGGGACTAGCGGCTTTGGGTGAGCAGTTCTTC. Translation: CASSASLGLAALGEQFF.

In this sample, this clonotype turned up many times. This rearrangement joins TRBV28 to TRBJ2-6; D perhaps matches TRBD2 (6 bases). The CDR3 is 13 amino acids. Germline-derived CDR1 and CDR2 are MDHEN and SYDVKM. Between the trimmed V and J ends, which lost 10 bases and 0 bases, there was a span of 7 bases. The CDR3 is CATGGSGANVLTF. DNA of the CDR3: TGTGCCACCGGGGGCTCTGGGGCCAACGTCCTGACTTTC.

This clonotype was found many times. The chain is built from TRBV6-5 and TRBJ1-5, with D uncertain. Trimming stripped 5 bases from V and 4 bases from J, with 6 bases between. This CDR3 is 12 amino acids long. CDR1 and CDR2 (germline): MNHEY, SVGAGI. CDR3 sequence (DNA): TGTGCCAGCAGTCAAATAAATCAGCCCCAGCATTTT. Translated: CASSQINQPQHF.

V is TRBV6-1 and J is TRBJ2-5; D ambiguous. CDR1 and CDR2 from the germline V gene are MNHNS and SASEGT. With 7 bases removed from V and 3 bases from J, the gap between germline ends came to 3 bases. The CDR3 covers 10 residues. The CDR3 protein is CASTKETQYF. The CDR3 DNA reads TGTGCCAGCACAAAAGAGACCCAGTACTTC.

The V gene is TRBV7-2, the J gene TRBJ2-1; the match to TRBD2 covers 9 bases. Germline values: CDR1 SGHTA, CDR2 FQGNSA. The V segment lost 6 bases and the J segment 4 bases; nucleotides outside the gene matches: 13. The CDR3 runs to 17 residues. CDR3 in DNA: TGTGCCAGCAGGCCTAGACCGGGACTAGCCCCTTACAATGAGCAGTTCTTC. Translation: CASRPRPGLAPYNEQFF.

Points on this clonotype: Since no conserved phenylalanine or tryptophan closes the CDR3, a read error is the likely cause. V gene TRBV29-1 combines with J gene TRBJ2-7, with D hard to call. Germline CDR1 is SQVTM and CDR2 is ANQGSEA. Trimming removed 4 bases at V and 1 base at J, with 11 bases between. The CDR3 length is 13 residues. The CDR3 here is CSVVRPGSYEQYI. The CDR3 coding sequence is TGCAGCGTTGTCCGACCAGGTTCCTACGAGCAGTACATC.

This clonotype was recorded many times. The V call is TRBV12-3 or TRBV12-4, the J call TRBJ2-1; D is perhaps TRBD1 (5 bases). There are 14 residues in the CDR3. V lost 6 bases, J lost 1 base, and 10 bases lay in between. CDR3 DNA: TGTGCCAGCAGGGTGACAGTTTCCTACAATGAGCAGTTCTTC. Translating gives CASRVTVSYNEQFF.

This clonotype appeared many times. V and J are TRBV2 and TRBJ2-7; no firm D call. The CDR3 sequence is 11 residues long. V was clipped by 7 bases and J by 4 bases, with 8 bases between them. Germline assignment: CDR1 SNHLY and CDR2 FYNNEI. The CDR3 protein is CASTPGYEQYF. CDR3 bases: TGTGCCAGCACTCCAGGTTACGAGCAGTACTTC.

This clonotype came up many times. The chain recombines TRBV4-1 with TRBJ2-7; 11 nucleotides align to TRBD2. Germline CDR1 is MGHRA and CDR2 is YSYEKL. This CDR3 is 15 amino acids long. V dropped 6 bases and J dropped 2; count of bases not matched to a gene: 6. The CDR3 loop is CASSTTSGAAYEQYV. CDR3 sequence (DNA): TGCGCCAGCAGTACGACTAGCGGGGCCGCCTACGAGCAGTACGTC.

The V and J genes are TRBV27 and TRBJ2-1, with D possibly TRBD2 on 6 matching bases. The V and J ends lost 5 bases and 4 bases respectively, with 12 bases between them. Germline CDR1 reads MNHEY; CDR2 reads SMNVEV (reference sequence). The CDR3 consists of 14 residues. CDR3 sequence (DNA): TGTGCCAGCAGTACCCGGGACTCTTACAATGAGCAGTTCTTC. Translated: CASSTRDSYNEQFF.

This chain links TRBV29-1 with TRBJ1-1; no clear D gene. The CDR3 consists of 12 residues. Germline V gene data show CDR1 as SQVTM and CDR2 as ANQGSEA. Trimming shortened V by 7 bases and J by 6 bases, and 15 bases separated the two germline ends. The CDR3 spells CSASVSGSEAFF. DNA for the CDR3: TGCAGCGCCTCAGTGTCCGGCTCTGAAGCTTTCTTT.